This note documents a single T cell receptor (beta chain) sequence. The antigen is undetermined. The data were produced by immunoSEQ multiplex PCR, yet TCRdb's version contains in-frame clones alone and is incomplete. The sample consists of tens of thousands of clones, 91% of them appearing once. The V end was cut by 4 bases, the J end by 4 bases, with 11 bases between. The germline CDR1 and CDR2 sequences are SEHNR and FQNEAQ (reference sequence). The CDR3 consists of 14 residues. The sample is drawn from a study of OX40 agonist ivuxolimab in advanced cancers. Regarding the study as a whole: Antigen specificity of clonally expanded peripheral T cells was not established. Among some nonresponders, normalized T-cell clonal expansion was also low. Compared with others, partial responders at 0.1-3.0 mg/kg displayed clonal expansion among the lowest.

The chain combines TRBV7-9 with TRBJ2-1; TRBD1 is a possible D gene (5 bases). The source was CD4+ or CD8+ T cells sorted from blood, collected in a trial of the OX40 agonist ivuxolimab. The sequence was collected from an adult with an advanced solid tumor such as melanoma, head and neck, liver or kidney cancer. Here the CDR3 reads CASSSGSGYNEQFF. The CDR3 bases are TGTGCCAGCAGCTCAGGGTCAGGATACAATGAGCAGTTCTTC. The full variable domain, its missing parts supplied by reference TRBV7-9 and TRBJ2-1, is DTGVSQNPRHKITKRGQNVTFRCDPISEHNRLYWYRQTLGQGPEFLTYFQNEAQLEKSRLLSDRFSAERPKGSFSTLEIQRTEQGDSAMYLCASSSGSGYNEQFFGPGTRLTVL.